This is a list of T cell receptor beta chains from one sample in a study of T cells in localized non-small cell lung cancer. Repertoires were generated with immunoSEQ multiplex PCR, while TCRdb's copy carries only in-frame clones and drops some. Of 40,000 to 65,000 clones in the sample, more than 75% were seen once. Material: PBMCs, obtained before any cancer treatment. Receptors originate from a female donor with stage II lung adenocarcinoma. The CDR3 runs from the conserved cysteine through the conserved F or W. Each record gives: CDR3 DNA, CDR3 protein, V gene, J gene, CDR3 length, D gene, clone size. D genes are given only for firm matches. Expanded clones get a size class; other rows say once, few or many, or leave the size out.

TGTGCCAGCAGTTCCACCACGATCTATGGCTACACCTTC	CASSSTTIYGYTF	TRBV2	TRBJ1-2	13	-	-
TGTGCCAGCAGCTTAGGACAGGGACTTTATGGCTACACCTTC	CASSLGQGLYGYTF	TRBV5-4	TRBJ1-2	14	TRBD1	-
TGTGCCAGCAGCTTTACCCAGGGGGCCGGCTACACCTTC	CASSFTQGAGYTF	TRBV7-3	TRBJ1-2	13	TRBD1	once
TGTGCCAGCAGTCCGGGACAGGGGAGAGAGACCCAGTACTTC	CASSPGQGRETQYF	TRBV6-1	TRBJ2-5	14	TRBD1	-
TGTGCCAGCACCAGACCGGGGTCCCGGTACAGTGAGCAGTTCTTC	CASTRPGSRYSEQFF	TRBV9	TRBJ2-1	15	-	few
TGTGCCAGCAGTTTTTCCAGGGGAAGCTATGGCTACACCTTC	CASSFSRGSYGYTF	TRBV27	TRBJ1-2	14	-	-
TGTGCCAGCAGCCTCCGACCGGATTCAGTCGGCGAGCAGTACTTC	CASSLRPDSVGEQYF	TRBV13	TRBJ2-7	15	-	-
TGTGCCAGTGGGACAGGGGTTTCCGAGCAGTACTTC	CASGTGVSEQYF	TRBV19	TRBJ2-7	12	TRBD1	-
TGTGCCAGCAGCGACAGTGGGGGGGGAGATACGCAGTATTTT	CASSDSGGGDTQYF	TRBV11-2	TRBJ2-3	14	TRBD2	-
TGTGCTAGTGCCCTGACAGGGAATGGCTACACCTTC	CASALTGNGYTF	TRBV12-5	TRBJ1-2	12	TRBD1	-
TGTGCCAGCAGTTACAGGCAGGGGACAGGCTCCTACGAGCAGTACTTC	CASSYRQGTGSYEQYF	TRBV6-5	TRBJ2-7	16	TRBD1	once
TGTGCCAGCAGCTTAGAACAGGGGGTGATATATGGCTACACCTTC	CASSLEQGVIYGYTF	TRBV7-6	TRBJ1-2	15	TRBD1	-
TGTGCCAGCTCACCCCCCACTAGCGGCCGGGGGACCCAGTACTTC	CASSPPTSGRGTQYF	TRBV18	TRBJ2-5	15	TRBD2	few
TGTGCCAGCAGTTTATACGGGGGCGATGGAAACACCATATATTTT	CASSLYGGDGNTIYF	TRBV28	TRBJ1-3	15	-	-
TGCGCCAGCAGCCAGGGGAGGGGGGTCAATGAGCAGTTCTTC	CASSQGRGVNEQFF	TRBV4-1	TRBJ2-1	14	-	-
TGCGCCAGCAGCTTGGAGAGCTTCACAGATACGCAGTATTTT	CASSLESFTDTQYF	TRBV5-1	TRBJ2-3	14	-	-
TGTGCCTGGATGGGGAGTTACACTGAAGCTTTCTTT	CAWMGSYTEAFF	TRBV30	TRBJ1-1	12	-	-
TGCGCCAGCAGCTCGACCCGACAGGGGAACACTGAAGCTTTCTTT	CASSSTRQGNTEAFF	TRBV5-1	TRBJ1-1	15	TRBD1	-
TGTGCCAGCAGTGTTTTGGGGGGTAACACTGAAGCTTTCTTT	CASSVLGGNTEAFF	TRBV6-1	TRBJ1-1	14	-	-
TGTGCCAGCAGCTTAGATCAGGGTACAGATACGCAGTATTTT	CASSLDQGTDTQYF	TRBV7-2	TRBJ2-3	14	-	once
TGTGCCACCAGCAGAGTGGGACAGGGTGAAGAGACCCAGTACTTC	CATSRVGQGEETQYF	TRBV15	TRBJ2-5	15	TRBD1	-
TGCGCCAGCAGCCAAGGCTACGGGACTGCTAATGAAAAACTGTTTTTT	CASSQGYGTANEKLFF	TRBV4-1	TRBJ1-4	16	-	-
TGTGCCACCAGCAACCTCGGGACAGGGAGTGAGCAGTACTTC	CATSNLGTGSEQYF	TRBV15	TRBJ2-7	14	TRBD1	once
TGCGCCAGCAGCCAAGCTAGAGGACTGGAGCAGTACTTC	CASSQARGLEQYF	TRBV4-1	TRBJ2-7	13	-	-
TGTGCCAGCAACAGGGATATAGGCACTGAAGCTTTCTTT	CASNRDIGTEAFF	TRBV25-1	TRBJ1-1	13	-	-
TGTGCCAGCAGCTTGTGGAGCACAGATACGCAGTATTTT	CASSLWSTDTQYF	TRBV7-8	TRBJ2-3	13	-	once
TGCGCCAGCAGCTTGCGGGGTGCGGGATCAACTAATGAAAAACTGTTTTTT	CASSLRGAGSTNEKLFF	TRBV5-1	TRBJ1-4	17	-	-
TGCGCCAGCAGCTTGGGAGTAGCGGGGACTCAAGAGACCCAGTACTTC	CASSLGVAGTQETQYF	TRBV5-1	TRBJ2-5	16	TRBD2	-
TGTGCCAGCAGTGAACGCCGCGCAGGGCAGAACACTGAAGCTTTCTTT	CASSERRAGQNTEAFF	TRBV6-1	TRBJ1-1	16	-	-
TGTGCCAGCTCACCACGGGGAGCGGTCCCCTCCTACGAGCAGTACTTC	CASSPRGAVPSYEQYF	TRBV18	TRBJ2-7	16	-	-
TGTGCCAGCAGCCGCCTGGAGGGGATGAACACTGAAGCTTTCTTT	CASSRLEGMNTEAFF	TRBV4-2	TRBJ1-1	15	-	-
TGTGCCACCAGCAGGGGACTAGCGGGGGCCGGGGGCTCCTACAATGAGCAGTTCTTC	CATSRGLAGAGGSYNEQFF	TRBV15	TRBJ2-1	19	TRBD2	-